The sample holds many counts of the clone carrying this TCR beta chain. Via MiXCR, TCRdb re-called the RT-PCR reads, giving one row per CDR3 protein. The sample includes hundreds of thousands of distinct CDR3 sequences, 14% seen only once; the top ten take just over 3.5%. V lost 3 bases and J 7 bases, leaving 13 bases between the germline ends. This CDR3 is built from 14 residues. Germline V CDR1 and CDR2: MNHEY, SVGEGT. The V call is TRBV6-2 or TRBV6-3, the J call TRBJ2-1; no clear D. The sample was memory CD4+ T cells from blood. This sequence was found in a female donor in good health, serving as a healthy control. CDR3 protein: CASSYELGLNEQFF. The CDR3 bases are TGTGCCAGCAGTTATGAATTAGGGTTGAATGAGCAGTTCTTC.